The 8 T cell receptor beta chains below all came from one sample that was sequenced in a study of T cell responses to AZD1222 COVID-19 vaccine. TCRdb's table, derived via immunoSEQ multiplex PCR, lists solely in-frame clones and lacks some. The table lists approximately 150,000 clones, approximately 90% of them singletons. The specimen comprised peripheral blood, sampled 28 days after the second AZD1222 dose. These TCRs come from an adult who received the AZD1222 COVID-19 vaccine.

The chain carries TRBV6-1 and TRBJ2-7; TRBD1 matches at 9 bases. This CDR3 comprises 13 residues. In germline, CDR1 is MNHNS, CDR2 SASEGT. V shed 3 bases, J shed 6 bases, and the junction held 3 bases outside the gene matches. This CDR3 is CASSDRDRAEQYF. In DNA form, the CDR3 reads TGTGCCAGCAGTGACCGGGACAGGGCCGAGCAGTACTTC.

The chain combines TRBV27 with TRBJ2-7; possibly TRBD1 or TRBD2 for D (5 bases each). The CDR3 spans 15 residues. Germline CDR1 reads MNHEY; CDR2 reads SMNVEV (reference sequence). V lost 1 base and J lost 5, with 15 bases in between. The CDR3 region is CASSLWGTLRDEQYF. In DNA, the CDR3 is TGTGCCAGCAGTTTATGGGGGACGCTTCGGGACGAGCAGTACTTC.

This chain links TRBV19 with TRBJ1-6; a possible D gene is TRBD1 (6 bases). Germline V gene data show CDR1 as LNHDA and CDR2 as SQIVND (reference sequence). CDR3 length: 13 amino acids. The V gene lost 7 bases and the J gene lost 8 bases, with 12 bases spanning the gap. CDR3 residues: CASTPDSYSPLHF. As DNA, the CDR3 is TGTGCCAGTACCCCGGACAGTTATTCACCCCTCCACTTT. The whole variable domain, remainder taken from reference TRBV19 and TRBJ1-6, is DGGITQSPKYLFRKEGQNVTLSCEQNLNHDAMYWYRQDPGQGLRLIYYSQIVNDFQKGDIAEGYSVSREKKESFPLTVTSAQKNPTAFYLCASTPDSYSPLHFGNGTRLTVT.

V is TRBV7-2 and J is TRBJ2-1; 7 bases line up with TRBD2. The junction had 16 bases not matched to a gene; V was cut back by 2 bases and J by 6 bases. Germline V lookup: CDR1 SGHTA, CDR2 FQGNSA. The CDR3 totals 18 residues. The CDR3 sequence: CASSLQSGDYLGGNEQFF. As DNA, the CDR3 is TGTGCCAGCAGCTTACAGTCTGGGGACTACCTCGGGGGCAATGAGCAGTTCTTC.

This clone was seen only a few times. The V and J genes are TRBV4-2 and TRBJ2-1; tentatively, D is TRBD1 (7 bases). CDR1 and CDR2 from the germline V gene are LGHNA and YNFKEQ. Trimming stripped 1 base from V and 10 bases from J, with 17 bases between. The CDR3 covers 15 residues. CDR3 sequence: CASSQVQGGHGEQFF. The CDR3 DNA follows: TGTGCCAGCAGCCAAGTGCAGGGGGGCCATGGGGAGCAGTTCTTC.

The chain is built from TRBV7-8 and TRBJ1-3, with D possibly TRBD1 on 5 matching bases. Germline V gene sequence: CDR1 SGHVS, CDR2 FQNEAQ. The CDR3 contains 17 residues. V shed 1 base and J shed 0 bases, with 13 bases lying between them. The CDR3 DNA sequence: TGTGCCAGCAGCTTAGATGTCGACAGATACTCTGGAAACACCATATATTTT. This translates into CASSLDVDRYSGNTIYF.

The rearrangement joins TRBV7-8 to TRBJ1-1; D is ambiguous. The CDR3 sequence is 14 residues long. Germline CDR1 and CDR2: SGHVS and FQNEAQ. The V and J ends lost 5 bases and 2 bases respectively, with 12 bases between them. CDR3 sequence (DNA): TGTGCCAGCAGCCGATCCCTAGGAAACACTGAAGCTTTCTTT. Encoded protein: CASSRSLGNTEAFF.

J is TRBJ1-5 and V is TRBV6-5; weak D call: TRBD1 (5 bases). This CDR3 is 15 amino acids long. The V gene's germline CDR1 is MNHEY and CDR2 SVGAGI. V dropped 0 bases and J dropped 7 bases, with 13 bases sitting between them. CDR3 DNA: TGTGCCAGCAGTTACTCGGGCTCCGGGACGCAGCCCCAGCATTTT. Translation gives CASSYSGSGTQPQHF.